Listed below are T cell receptor beta chains from one sample, sequenced in a study of T cells in Graves' hyperthyroidism and ophthalmopathy. TCRdb re-called the multiplex PCR reads through MiXCR, storing one row per CDR3 protein. The table records 400,000 to 500,000 distinct CDR3 sequences, around 14% of them present only once. The sequenced sample was blood. All receptors come from a young woman with Graves' hyperthyroidism. Each CDR3 is given with its conserved first and last residue. Fields, in order: clone size, J gene, V gene, D gene, CDR3 DNA, CDR3 protein. A D gene is named only where the DNA matches it firmly. The size entry is marked missing in some rows and otherwise reads once, few, many or a size class.

size: few; J: TRBJ2-1; V: TRBV19; D: TRBD1; DNA: TGTGCCAGTAGCATCACCGGGACAGGTTACAATGAGCAGTTCTTC; CDR3: CASSITGTGYNEQFF
size: many; J: TRBJ1-1; V: TRBV7-9; D: -; DNA: TGTGCCAGCAGCTTCCGGGACCCTCTCGGGAACACTGAAGCTTTCTTT; CDR3: CASSFRDPLGNTEAFF
size: -; J: TRBJ2-7; V: TRBV13; D: -; DNA: TGTGCCAGCAGCTTTTTTCAGTTAGCCGGCCCCGGGGATCGCGAGCAGTACTTC; CDR3: CASSFFQLAGPGDREQYF
size: -; J: TRBJ2-1; V: TRBV5-8; D: TRBD2; DNA: TGTGCCAGCAGCTTGGCGGGACTAGCGGGTAAGAATGAGCAGTTCTTC; CDR3: CASSLAGLAGKNEQFF
size: many; J: TRBJ1-2; V: TRBV12-3/TRBV12-4; D: TRBD1; DNA: TGTGCCAGCAGCCGCCGACGACAGGGGGCGCGGAGGACTATTACTAACTATGGCTACACCTTC; CDR3: CASSRRRQGARRTITNYGYTF
size: many; J: TRBJ2-5; V: TRBV7-3; D: -; DNA: TGTGCCAGCAGCTTAACCAGGGGTCCCCAAGAGACCCAGTACTTC; CDR3: CASSLTRGPQETQYF
size: many; J: TRBJ2-1; V: TRBV12-3/TRBV12-4; D: -; DNA: TGTGCCAGCAGTTTAGTGGGCGGCTCCTACAATGAGCAGTTCTTC; CDR3: CASSLVGGSYNEQFF
size: many; J: TRBJ2-7; V: TRBV10-2; D: -; DNA: TGCGCCAGCGGGCATCCGGGGGAGCAGTACTTC; CDR3: CASGHPGEQYF
size: few; J: TRBJ1-5; V: TRBV6-2/TRBV6-3; D: -; DNA: TGTGCCAGCTTGTCCGGGAGAGGTAGCAATCAGCCCCAGCATTTT; CDR3: CASLSGRGSNQPQHF
size: many; J: TRBJ2-4; V: TRBV11-3; D: TRBD1; DNA: TGTGCCAGCAGCTACCGGACAGGCGCTACTAAAAACATTCAGTACTTC; CDR3: CASSYRTGATKNIQYF
size: few; J: TRBJ2-1; V: TRBV24-1; D: TRBD2; DNA: TGTGCCACCAGTGATCCCACTAGCGGGAACCCCAATGAGCAGTTCTTC; CDR3: CATSDPTSGNPNEQFF
size: -; J: TRBJ1-2; V: TRBV19; D: TRBD1; DNA: TGTGCCAGTAGTCCCGCTGGGACAGTACTCTATGGCTACACCTTC; CDR3: CASSPAGTVLYGYTF
size: many; J: TRBJ2-2; V: TRBV27; D: TRBD2; DNA: TGTGCCAGCACCGGGGGGGGGCACGGGGAGCTGTTTTTT; CDR3: CASTGGGHGELFF
size: -; J: TRBJ2-7; V: TRBV4-1; D: TRBD2; DNA: TGCGCCAGCAGCCAGGGACTATACAACTACGAGCAGTACTTC; CDR3: CASSQGLYNYEQYF
size: many; J: TRBJ2-5; V: TRBV5-1; D: -; DNA: TGCGCCAGCAGCTTGGGAGCCACCGGGGAGACCCAGTACTTC; CDR3: CASSLGATGETQYF
size: many; J: TRBJ1-1; V: TRBV12-3/TRBV12-4; D: -; DNA: TGTGCCAGCAGTCCCCAAGACATGGGAATAGCTGAAGCTTTCTTT; CDR3: CASSPQDMGIAEAFF
size: many; J: TRBJ2-1; V: TRBV6-1; D: TRBD2; DNA: TGTGCCAGCAGTGATAGCGGGAGGGCTTTTGATGAGCAGTTCTTC; CDR3: CASSDSGRAFDEQFF
size: -; J: TRBJ1-1; V: TRBV19; D: TRBD1; DNA: TGTGCCAGTACCTCGATACAGACAGGGACCACTGAAGCTTTCTTT; CDR3: CASTSIQTGTTEAFF
size: many; J: TRBJ2-5; V: TRBV24-1; D: -; DNA: TGTGCCACCAGTGATCCAGGGACCATCAGTGAGGAGACCCAGTACTTC; CDR3: CATSDPGTISEETQYF
size: many; J: TRBJ1-1; V: TRBV12-3/TRBV12-4; D: -; DNA: TGTGCCAGCAGGCTTCCCGGGGGGATAGCTTTCTTT; CDR3: CASRLPGGIAFF
size: -; J: TRBJ2-2; V: TRBV14; D: -; DNA: TGTGCCAGCAGCCGCGTCTACGGTGGGGAGCTGTTTTTT; CDR3: CASSRVYGGELFF
size: few; J: TRBJ2-1; V: TRBV12-5; D: -; DNA: TGTGCTAGTGCCTTGGCAGATGAGCAGTTCTTC; CDR3: CASALADEQFF
size: many; J: TRBJ1-2; V: TRBV6-1; D: -; DNA: TGTGCCAGCAGTGAAGTGGCCCTGGCTAACTATGGCTACACCTTC; CDR3: CASSEVALANYGYTF
size: -; J: TRBJ2-6; V: TRBV6-1; D: -; DNA: TGTGCCAGCAAGGACAGGGCCAACGTCCTGACTTTC; CDR3: CASKDRANVLTF
size: few; J: TRBJ2-2; V: TRBV10-3; D: -; DNA: TGTGCCATCAGTGATGGGCAGAACACCGGGGAGCTGTTTTTT; CDR3: CAISDGQNTGELFF
size: -; J: TRBJ2-1; V: TRBV19; D: TRBD2; DNA: TGTGCCAGTAGTATGGGAGGAGTAGCGGGAGGTTACAATGAGCAGTTCTTC; CDR3: CASSMGGVAGGYNEQFF
size: many; J: TRBJ2-3; V: TRBV7-9; D: TRBD2; DNA: TGTGCCAGCAGCTTGAGCGGGAGTTGGGGCACAGATACGCAGTATTTT; CDR3: CASSLSGSWGTDTQYF
size: few; J: TRBJ1-6; V: TRBV20-1; D: -; DNA: TGCAGTGCTAGGGCACGGGACATACATCAATACTCCTATAATTCACCCCTCCACTTT; CDR3: CSARARDIHQYSYNSPLHF
size: many; J: TRBJ2-5; V: TRBV24-1; D: -; DNA: TGTGCCACCAGTGCACAGGGGGGGAGGGAGACCCAGTACTTC; CDR3: CATSAQGGRETQYF
size: many; J: TRBJ2-1; V: TRBV11-2; D: -; DNA: TGTGCCAGCAGCTTAGATTCGAATAGGAATGAGCAGTTCTTC; CDR3: CASSLDSNRNEQFF
size: -; J: TRBJ1-1; V: TRBV6-1; D: -; DNA: TGTGCCAGCAGAACCAGGGGTTTCAACACTGAAGCTTTCTTT; CDR3: CASRTRGFNTEAFF
size: many; J: TRBJ1-2; V: TRBV9; D: -; DNA: TGTGCCAGCAGCTCGCGAGCCCTGGCCGGCTACACCTTC; CDR3: CASSSRALAGYTF
size: many; J: TRBJ1-2; V: TRBV19; D: TRBD1; DNA: TGTGCCAGTAGTCCAAACGACAGGGGCTATGGCTACACCTTC; CDR3: CASSPNDRGYGYTF
size: many; J: TRBJ2-1; V: TRBV11-2; D: -; DNA: TGTGCCAGCAGCTTAGAGCGCCAGCCGAACAATGAGCAGTTCTTC; CDR3: CASSLERQPNNEQFF
size: many; J: TRBJ1-6; V: TRBV11-2; D: -; DNA: TGTGCCAGCAGCTTAGCGGGGGAGAATTCACCCCTCCACTTT; CDR3: CASSLAGENSPLHF
size: -; J: TRBJ2-2; V: TRBV24-1; D: -; DNA: TGTGCCACCAGTGATTTAGGGACGGGCACCGGGGAGCTGTTTTTT; CDR3: CATSDLGTGTGELFF
size: many; J: TRBJ2-5; V: TRBV12-5; D: -; DNA: TGTGCTAGTGGTCAGACTAGGGGAACGGAGACCCAGTACTTC; CDR3: CASGQTRGTETQYF
size: many; J: TRBJ2-1; V: TRBV27; D: TRBD2; DNA: TGTGCCAGCAGTTTGGGCGGGAGGGCGAGGGATGAGCAGTTCTTC; CDR3: CASSLGGRARDEQFF
size: many; J: TRBJ2-3; V: TRBV12-3/TRBV12-4; D: -; DNA: TGTGCCAGCAGTAAGAAGCCAGCGGACCTCACAGATACGCAGTATTTT; CDR3: CASSKKPADLTDTQYF
size: many; J: TRBJ1-1; V: TRBV6-1; D: -; DNA: TGTGCCAGCAGTGCCCCCCCGGGGGTGGACACTGAAGCTTTCTTT; CDR3: CASSAPPGVDTEAFF
size: -; J: TRBJ2-5; V: TRBV24-1; D: TRBD2; DNA: TGTGCCACCAGTGATGATCGGACTAGCGGCCAAGAGACCCAGTACTTC; CDR3: CATSDDRTSGQETQYF
size: -; J: TRBJ1-5; V: TRBV20-1; D: -; DNA: TGCAGTGCTGGGGACGGTCCGGGCAATCAGCCCCAGCATTTT; CDR3: CSAGDGPGNQPQHF
size: many; J: TRBJ2-1; V: TRBV6-5; D: -; DNA: TGTGCCAGCAGTTACTCGAAAACAGCGGGCTCCTACAATGAGCAGTTCTTC; CDR3: CASSYSKTAGSYNEQFF
size: many; J: TRBJ2-3; V: TRBV20-1; D: -; DNA: TGCAGTGCTCCGTTGGGTGGCGCAGATACGCAGTATTTT; CDR3: CSAPLGGADTQYF
size: many; J: TRBJ1-1; V: TRBV29-1; D: -; DNA: TGCAGCGTTGAGCCTGAAACGGACACTGAAGCTTTCTTT; CDR3: CSVEPETDTEAFF
size: few; J: TRBJ1-6; V: TRBV5-1; D: -; DNA: TGCGCCAGCAGACCCGGCGGAAGCACGGATTCACCCCTCCACTTT; CDR3: CASRPGGSTDSPLHF
size: few; J: TRBJ2-1; V: TRBV12-3/TRBV12-4; D: TRBD2; DNA: TGTGCCAGCAGTTTACCGGGGGGGGCCAAGGAGCAGTTCTTC; CDR3: CASSLPGGAKEQFF
size: few; J: TRBJ2-5; V: TRBV10-2; D: -; DNA: TGCGCCAGCAGGTGGGGCAAAACGGAGACCCAGTACTTC; CDR3: CASRWGKTETQYF
size: -; J: TRBJ2-7; V: TRBV3-1; D: -; DNA: TGTGCCAGCAGCTCATTCGGTTCCGGGAGCAGGTACGAGCAGTACTTC; CDR3: CASSSFGSGSRYEQYF
size: many; J: TRBJ1-6; V: TRBV2; D: -; DNA: TGTGCCAGCATGGTTACAACCGGGCCCTATTCACCCCTCCACTTT; CDR3: CASMVTTGPYSPLHF
size: many; J: TRBJ1-1; V: TRBV12-3/TRBV12-4; D: -; DNA: TGTGCCAGCAGTTCCGTGTTGACTGAAGCTTTCTTT; CDR3: CASSSVLTEAFF
size: few; J: TRBJ1-2; V: TRBV20-1; D: -; DNA: TGCAGTGCTAGCCCCGCTAACTATGGCTACACCTTC; CDR3: CSASPANYGYTF
size: many; J: TRBJ2-1; V: TRBV20-1; D: TRBD2; DNA: TGCAGTGCTAGAGATATGACTAGCGGGTACTCCTACAATGAGCAGTTCTTC; CDR3: CSARDMTSGYSYNEQFF
size: many; J: TRBJ2-1; V: TRBV7-2; D: -; DNA: TGTGCCAGCAGCTTAAGTTTTTATACTACTTACAATGAGCAGTTCTTC; CDR3: CASSLSFYTTYNEQFF
size: many; J: TRBJ2-3; V: TRBV3-1; D: -; DNA: TGTGCCAGCAGCCACCCCCCAACAGATACGCAGTATTTT; CDR3: CASSHPPTDTQYF
size: many; J: TRBJ2-1; V: TRBV20-1; D: TRBD2; DNA: TGCAGTGTCCCGCTGGCACTAGCGGGGGACAGCTCCTACAATGAGCAGTTCTTC; CDR3: CSVPLALAGDSSYNEQFF
size: few; J: TRBJ2-7; V: TRBV7-3; D: TRBD2; DNA: TGTGCCAGCAGCCCCCAAATAGCGGGCCACGAGCAGTACTTC; CDR3: CASSPQIAGHEQYF
size: many; J: TRBJ1-4; V: TRBV27; D: TRBD1; DNA: TGTGCCAGCAGGACCACAGGGGGATCCTCTGGGAAACTGTTTTTT; CDR3: CASRTTGGSSGKLFF
size: many; J: TRBJ2-3; V: TRBV11-2; D: -; DNA: TGTGCCAGCAGCTTAGATCGGGCAGATACGCAGTATTTT; CDR3: CASSLDRADTQYF